The present T cell receptor beta chain was sequenced within a study of blood T cells in healthy people across ages. The second PCR ran about 6 to 11 cycles with a sample-barcoded 5' primer and J-beta primers. Each CDR3 protein gets one entry after TCRdb re-called the 5' RACE reads with MiXCR. The sample records hundreds of thousands of distinct CDR3 sequences, 45% to 70% being singletons. This CDR3 has 15 amino acids. Germline loops: CDR1 SQVTM, CDR2 ANQGSEA. The germline V and J ends were trimmed by 0 bases and 0 bases, with 9 bases remaining between them. The gene calls are TRBV29-1 and TRBJ2-1; D is unclear. The receptor comes from a man aged 35 to 55 in good health. Specimen: blood. In nucleotides, the CDR3 is TGCAGCGTTGAAGATCAGGCTAGCTCCTACAATGAGCAGTTCTTC. Its translation is CSVEDQASSYNEQFF.